This T cell receptor beta chain appears in the sequencing data of a study of blood T cell repertoires in COVID-19. Study information: Samples taken during acute and convalescent COVID-19 were collected in the United States, Italy and Spain.

Germline trimming cut 5 bases from V and 5 bases from J; bases unmatched to any gene: 7. Germline V gene sequence: CDR1 LNHDA, CDR2 SQIVND (reference sequence). The CDR3 has 14 residues. Profiled with immunoSEQ multiplex PCR; TCRdb holds only in-frame clones, not every one. This repertoire shows 200,000 to 250,000 clones, 80% to 90% found once; its top ten account for 4.8%. Donors were grouped by their self-reported clinical history. The specimen was PBMCs or T cells enriched from blood (not recorded which). This clonotype originated in a woman between 45 and 60 years old who had been exposed to COVID-19. The rearrangement links TRBV19 to TRBJ1-1; 8 bases match TRBD1. CDR3 loop: CASSPRQGWTEAFF. CDR3 nucleotides: TGTGCCAGTAGTCCTCGACAGGGGTGGACTGAAGCTTTCTTT.